The 11 T cell receptor beta chains listed next were all sequenced from one sample in a study of early T cells in non-severe SARS-CoV-2 infection (dated by TCRdb to 2020 to 2022). Libraries were built with 5' RACE. TCRdb names NextSeq 500 as the instrument used. The public reads were quality trimmed at Q25 with fastp and then assembled into clones with MiXCR by TCRdb, keeping productive beta chains. Every entry covers one CDR3 protein and lists the most common genes and DNA from its rows. Here the sample has about 26,000 distinct CDR3 sequences; less than 6.5% occur a single time. The top ten clonotypes cover 4% of the sample. What was sequenced was whole blood. The receptors derive from an adult who was a healthcare worker with PCR-confirmed SARS-CoV-2 infection or an uninfected control (not recorded which).

This clonotype was seen many times. The V gene is TRBV11-3, the J gene TRBJ2-6; the match to TRBD2 covers 8 bases. The junction had 3 bases not matched to a gene; V was cut back by 3 bases and J by 2 bases. Germline V gene sequence: CDR1 SGHNT, CDR2 YENEEA. This CDR3 is 16 amino acids long. The CDR3 DNA is TGTGCCAGCAGCTTTAGCGGGGCCGCTGGGGCCAACGTCCTGACTTTC. Translation: CASSFSGAAGANVLTF.

This clonotype occurred many times. The chain employs TRBV19 and TRBJ2-5; the D call may be TRBD1 or TRBD2 (5 bases each). The CDR3 has 15 residues. Per the germline V gene, CDR1 is LNHDA and CDR2 is SQIVND (reference sequence). Trimming took off 6 bases at V and 0 bases at J, with 14 bases between the two ends. The CDR3 DNA reads TGTGCCAGTAGCCCCTTAACGGGACACCAAGAGACCCAGTACTTC. Translated, it gives CASSPLTGHQETQYF.

The genes are TRBV24-1 and TRBJ2-2; perhaps TRBD2 as D (5 bases). V lost 4 bases to trimming and J lost 0 bases, with 14 bases between them. The germline V gene encodes CDR1 KGHDR and CDR2 SFDVKD. The CDR3 extends over 17 amino acids. CDR3 sequence: CATSDHDGAANTGELFF. In nucleotides, the CDR3 is TGTGCCACCAGTGACCACGACGGAGCGGCGAACACCGGGGAGCTGTTTTTT.

This clonotype was recorded at least ten times. This sequence joins TRBV29-1 and TRBJ2-1; 9 nucleotides align to TRBD1. CDR1 and CDR2 from the germline V gene are SQVTM and ANQGSEA. The V and J ends lost 8 bases and 5 bases, in that order; junction bases with no gene match: 4. The length of the CDR3 is 12 residues. The CDR3 loop is CSKWTGDNEQFF. In nucleotides, the CDR3 is TGCAGCAAATGGACAGGGGACAATGAGCAGTTCTTC.

The sample holds many counts of this clonotype. This chain joins TRBV7-9 and TRBJ2-1; the D is unclear. The ends were cut back, 3 bases at V and 3 bases at J, with 6 bases in the middle. The CDR3 totals 13 residues. The V gene's germline CDR1 is SEHNR and CDR2 FQNEAQ (reference sequence). The CDR3 nucleotides are TGTGCCAGCAGCTTTGAAAGCTACAATGAGCAGTTCTTC. Protein sequence: CASSFESYNEQFF.

The rearrangement links TRBV27 to TRBJ2-2, with D possibly being TRBD1 or TRBD2 (5 bases each). V lost 5 bases and J 10 bases, leaving 14 bases between the germline ends. CDR1 is MNHEY, CDR2 SMNVEV, per germline (reference sequence). The CDR3 runs 13 residues. CDR3 nucleotides: TGTGCCAGCAGTCACCGGGGCCAACCGGAGCTGTTTTTT. This gives the protein CASSHRGQPELFF.

This clonotype was seen ten or more times. This CDR3 reads CASGLVASGGQETQYF. CDR3 coding DNA: TGTGCCAGCGGCCTGGTGGCTAGCGGGGGCCAAGAGACCCAGTACTTC. The chain employs TRBV7-9 and TRBJ2-5, with TRBD2 identical over 10 bases. V lost 8 bases, J lost 1 base, and 10 bases stayed unmatched. CDR3 length: 16 amino acids. Germline CDR1 SEHNR, CDR2 FQNEAQ (reference sequence).

The chain carries TRBV12-3 or TRBV12-4 and TRBJ2-6; D tentatively reads TRBD1 or TRBD2 (5 bases each). There are 15 residues in the CDR3. V was cut by 3 bases and J by 2 bases, with 8 bases left in between. The CDR3 here is CASSFEGPGANVLTF. In DNA, the CDR3 is TGTGCCAGCAGTTTTGAGGGGCCTGGGGCCAACGTCCTGACTTTC.

This clonotype was counted ten times or more. The CDR3 reads CASSPPPDSYGYTF. The CDR3 DNA sequence: TGTGCCAGTAGTCCACCCCCGGACAGTTATGGCTACACCTTC. V and J are TRBV19 and TRBJ1-2, with a possible D match to TRBD1 (6 bases). V was clipped by 5 bases and J by 5 bases, with 15 bases between them. Germline assignment: CDR1 LNHDA and CDR2 SQIVND (reference sequence). This CDR3 comprises 14 residues.

The table lists this clonotype with many counts. The chain combines TRBV6-2 or TRBV6-3 with TRBJ2-1, with TRBD2 matching over 14 bases. J lost 15 bases, V lost 5 bases, and 12 bases had no gene match. Germline V lookup: CDR1 MNHEY, CDR2 SVGEGT. The CDR3 runs to 15 residues. The CDR3 DNA sequence: TGTGCCAGCAGTCCCGCCGGGACTAGCGGGGGCCGGACGTTCTTC. Translated: CASSPAGTSGGRTFF.

This clonotype was observed many times. The CDR3 sequence: CSVGYMGRNTGELFF. CDR3 sequence (DNA): TGCAGCGTTGGGTATATGGGCAGAAACACCGGGGAGCTGTTTTTT. The chain employs TRBV29-1 and TRBJ2-2, with D uncertain. Trimming removed 4 bases from V and 2 bases from J, with 14 bases in between. The CDR3 is made up of 15 amino acids. The germline V gene encodes CDR1 SQVTM and CDR2 ANQGSEA.